This TCR beta chain was retrieved from a study of T cell responses to AZD1222 COVID-19 vaccine. Measured with immunoSEQ multiplex PCR; TCRdb has only the in-frame clones, and not every one. Among approximately 150,000 clones listed, around 93% were seen once. V was clipped by 4 bases and J by 5 bases, with 15 bases between them. Looked up from germline, CDR1 is SGHRS and CDR2 is YFSETQ. CDR3 length equals 14 residues. This chain links TRBV5-1 with TRBJ1-1; D remains ambiguous. The clonotype was recovered from an adult in good health. Sequences were derived from peripheral blood, sampled on day 0 of AZD1222 vaccination. The DNA of the CDR3 is TGCGCCAGCAGCCAACAAGGAGGGAAAACTGAAGCTTTCTTT. This gives the protein CASSQQGGKTEAFF. Full variable domain (rest looked up from reference TRBV5-1 and TRBJ1-1): KAGVTQTPRYLIKTRGQQVTLSCSPISGHRSVSWYQQTPGQGLQFLFEYFSETQRNKGNFPGRFSGRQFSNSRSEMNVSTLELGDSALYLCASSQQGGKTEAFFGQGTRLTVV.